The subject of this entry is one T cell receptor (beta chain). Its antigen is unidentified. The data originate from a study of T cell repertoires in cytomegalovirus infection. Germline lookup yields CDR1 SEHNR and CDR2 FQNEAQ (reference sequence). Trimming pared 4 bases from V and 7 bases from J, leaving 16 bases between. The length of the CDR3 is 15 residues. Whole-study findings and limits: Totalled public TCR beta family frequency picked out people who carried CMV plus the relevant HLA.

TCRdb reprocessed the reads via MiXCR and lists one record per CDR3 protein. Of a few hundred thousand distinct CDR3 sequences in the sample, 15% to 20% were seen once. The specimen was PBMCs. The TCR originated in a human donor in good health (CMV status not recorded). Some clones in this sample may be carry-over from other donors' samples. This chain joins TRBV7-9 and TRBJ1-4; TRBD1 is a possible D gene (5 bases). The CDR3 nucleotides read TGTGCCAGCAGCTCAGGAGGGGCAGGGTTTGAAAAACTGTTTTTT. Encoded protein: CASSSGGAGFEKLFF. Combining the CDR3 with reference TRBV7-9 and TRBJ1-4 gives the whole variable domain DTGVSQNPRHKITKRGQNVTFRCDPISEHNRLYWYRQTLGQGPEFLTYFQNEAQLEKSRLLSDRFSAERPKGSFSTLEIQRTEQGDSAMYLCASSSGGAGFEKLFFGSGTQLSVL.